These T cell receptor beta chains were read from a single sample in a study of shared clonotypes between healthy human individuals. Profiled with immunoSEQ multiplex PCR; TCRdb holds only in-frame clones, not every one. The profile shows roughly 2,300,000 clones, 85% to 95% of them singletons. The sample consisted of naive CD4+ T cells from PBMCs. These receptor sequences come from a man younger than 35 in good health. Some clones in this sample may be carry-over from other donors' samples. The CDR3 runs from the conserved cysteine through the conserved F or W. Fields, in order: D gene, J gene, V gene, clone size, CDR3 DNA, CDR3 protein. The D gene is left open where the match is weak. Expanded clones get a size class; other rows say once, few or many, or leave the size out.

d_call: .; j_call: TRBJ2-5; v_call: TRBV7-9; clone_size: .; cdr3_nt: TGTGCCAGCAGCCCGACCCCCTCCGGCGGCCAAGAGACCCAGTACTTC; cdr3_aa: CASSPTPSGGQETQYF
d_call: .; j_call: TRBJ2-5; v_call: TRBV28; clone_size: .; cdr3_nt: TGTGCCAGCGGGGTGGGGGAGCAAGAGACCCAGTACTTC; cdr3_aa: CASGVGEQETQYF
d_call: .; j_call: TRBJ1-2; v_call: TRBV28; clone_size: .; cdr3_nt: TGTGCCAGCAGCCTCTTTCGGACGGGGAACTATGGCTACACCTTC; cdr3_aa: CASSLFRTGNYGYTF
d_call: TRBD2; j_call: TRBJ2-1; v_call: TRBV7-2; clone_size: .; cdr3_nt: TGTGCCAGCAGCGCCGGTGGCGGGAGAATAGGTGAGCAGTTCTTC; cdr3_aa: CASSAGGGRIGEQFF
d_call: TRBD2; j_call: TRBJ2-3; v_call: TRBV4-1; clone_size: .; cdr3_nt: TGCGCCAGCAGCCGATCCTTCGGGGCGGGAGCTGTCGATACGCAGTATTTT; cdr3_aa: CASSRSFGAGAVDTQYF
d_call: .; j_call: TRBJ1-2; v_call: TRBV5-4; clone_size: .; cdr3_nt: TGTGCCAGCAGCTCGCCTCCTCGGGACGGGGGGGATGGCTACACCTTC; cdr3_aa: CASSSPPRDGGDGYTF
d_call: .; j_call: TRBJ1-5; v_call: TRBV2; clone_size: .; cdr3_nt: TGTGCCAGCAGTGTTGAGAGAGGGGACAATCAGCCCCAGCATTTT; cdr3_aa: CASSVERGDNQPQHF
d_call: .; j_call: TRBJ1-4; v_call: TRBV5-1; clone_size: .; cdr3_nt: TGCGCCAGCAGCAGGGAAGGGAATGAAAAACTGTTTTTT; cdr3_aa: CASSREGNEKLFF
d_call: .; j_call: TRBJ1-5; v_call: TRBV5-1; clone_size: .; cdr3_nt: TGCGCCAGCAGTTCGTATGGGGGCAATCAGCCCCAGCATTTT; cdr3_aa: CASSSYGGNQPQHF
d_call: .; j_call: TRBJ2-3; v_call: TRBV7-8; clone_size: .; cdr3_nt: TGTGCCAGCAGCTTAGCCCCACGGGCTACGCAGTATTTT; cdr3_aa: CASSLAPRATQYF
d_call: TRBD2; j_call: TRBJ2-1; v_call: TRBV7-9; clone_size: .; cdr3_nt: TGTGCCAGCAGCTCGGGACTAGCGGAGCAGTTCTTC; cdr3_aa: CASSSGLAEQFF
d_call: TRBD1; j_call: TRBJ1-2; v_call: TRBV7-9; clone_size: .; cdr3_nt: TGTGCCATGGGACAGGCTCACTATGGCTACACCTTC; cdr3_aa: CAMGQAHYGYTF
d_call: TRBD1; j_call: TRBJ2-5; v_call: TRBV27; clone_size: .; cdr3_nt: TGTGCCAGCAGTTTAGGGACAGGGGGGTCGGAGACCCAGTACTTC; cdr3_aa: CASSLGTGGSETQYF
d_call: .; j_call: TRBJ2-2; v_call: TRBV6-5; clone_size: .; cdr3_nt: TGTGCCAGCAGGATGGACAGCGACACCGGGGAGCTGTTTTTT; cdr3_aa: CASRMDSDTGELFF
d_call: TRBD2; j_call: TRBJ2-7; v_call: TRBV5-1; clone_size: .; cdr3_nt: TGCGCCAGCAGCCAAGGGACTAGCGGGGGCTACGAGCAGTACTTC; cdr3_aa: CASSQGTSGGYEQYF
d_call: .; j_call: TRBJ2-3; v_call: TRBV4-3; clone_size: .; cdr3_nt: TGCGCCAGCAGCCAAGATACTCGCACAGATACGCAGTATTTT; cdr3_aa: CASSQDTRTDTQYF
d_call: .; j_call: TRBJ1-2; v_call: TRBV7-3; clone_size: .; cdr3_nt: TGTGCCAGCAGCTTACTGGGGAACAGGGAGACTGGCTACACCTTC; cdr3_aa: CASSLLGNRETGYTF
d_call: .; j_call: TRBJ2-3; v_call: TRBV10-3; clone_size: .; cdr3_nt: TGTGCCATCAGTGCGGCAGCCCTGAGGGTCCCAGATACGCAGTATTTT; cdr3_aa: CAISAAALRVPDTQYF
d_call: .; j_call: TRBJ1-2; v_call: TRBV7-9; clone_size: .; cdr3_nt: TGTGCCAGCAGCACCGATAGCTATGGCTACACCTTC; cdr3_aa: CASSTDSYGYTF
d_call: TRBD1; j_call: TRBJ1-2; v_call: TRBV7-2; clone_size: .; cdr3_nt: TGTGCCAGCAGCCTACCCCGGGACAGAGACTATGGCTACACCTTC; cdr3_aa: CASSLPRDRDYGYTF
d_call: TRBD1; j_call: TRBJ1-2; v_call: TRBV5-1; clone_size: .; cdr3_nt: TGCGCCAGCAGCGCAGGGGACAGAAACAACTATGGCTACACCTTC; cdr3_aa: CASSAGDRNNYGYTF
d_call: .; j_call: TRBJ1-5; v_call: TRBV6-1; clone_size: .; cdr3_nt: TGTGCCAGCAGTGAGTACAGAAATCAGCCCCAGCATTTT; cdr3_aa: CASSEYRNQPQHF
d_call: .; j_call: TRBJ2-2; v_call: TRBV11-3; clone_size: .; cdr3_nt: TGTGCCAGCAAAAGGACATCGAACACCGGGGAGCTGTTTTTT; cdr3_aa: CASKRTSNTGELFF
d_call: .; j_call: TRBJ2-2; v_call: TRBV11-3; clone_size: .; cdr3_nt: TGTGCCAGCAGCCAAGGAGGGAAGCCCGGGGAGCTGTTTTTT; cdr3_aa: CASSQGGKPGELFF
d_call: .; j_call: TRBJ2-1; v_call: TRBV29-1; clone_size: .; cdr3_nt: TGCAGCCTTCTGGCCTACAATGAGCAGTTCTTC; cdr3_aa: CSLLAYNEQFF
d_call: TRBD1; j_call: TRBJ2-3; v_call: TRBV29-1; clone_size: .; cdr3_nt: TGCAGCGTTTCCGACAGGGGAATCCCAGATACGCAGTATTTT; cdr3_aa: CSVSDRGIPDTQYF
d_call: .; j_call: TRBJ2-5; v_call: TRBV4-1; clone_size: .; cdr3_nt: TGCGCCAGCAGCCAATTCCCAGCTCTTTTTACACCCGACCAGTACTTC; cdr3_aa: CASSQFPALFTPDQYF
d_call: .; j_call: TRBJ1-3; v_call: TRBV7-9; clone_size: .; cdr3_nt: TGTGCCAGCAGCCGGACGGACTCTGGAAACACCATATATTTT; cdr3_aa: CASSRTDSGNTIYF
d_call: TRBD2; j_call: TRBJ2-1; v_call: TRBV6-5; clone_size: .; cdr3_nt: TGTGCCAGCGTCAACCCAATCCGGGGGGGCAATGAGCAGTTCTTC; cdr3_aa: CASVNPIRGGNEQFF
d_call: TRBD1; j_call: TRBJ1-2; v_call: TRBV2; clone_size: .; cdr3_nt: TGTGCCAGCAGGGGGGACAGGCCCGGCTACACCTTC; cdr3_aa: CASRGDRPGYTF
d_call: TRBD1; j_call: TRBJ1-5; v_call: TRBV18; clone_size: .; cdr3_nt: TGTGCCAGCTCACTACAGGGGGCTAGTCAGCCCCAGCATTTT; cdr3_aa: CASSLQGASQPQHF
d_call: TRBD1; j_call: TRBJ1-2; v_call: TRBV25-1; clone_size: .; cdr3_nt: TGTGCCAGCAGTGCCATGGCCGGGACAGGGGCTATTGGCTACACCTTC; cdr3_aa: CASSAMAGTGAIGYTF
d_call: TRBD1; j_call: TRBJ1-1; v_call: TRBV18; clone_size: .; cdr3_nt: TGTGCCAGCTCATCAGACAGGGACACTGAAGCTTTCTTT; cdr3_aa: CASSSDRDTEAFF
d_call: .; j_call: TRBJ1-5; v_call: TRBV19; clone_size: .; cdr3_nt: TGTGCCAGCAGCGGGGCCCCTGCTCCCCATAGCAATCAGCCCCAGCATTTT; cdr3_aa: CASSGAPAPHSNQPQHF
d_call: TRBD1; j_call: TRBJ1-1; v_call: TRBV5-1; clone_size: .; cdr3_nt: TGCGCCAGCGGGAAACAGGGGGGGACCACTGAAGCTTTCTTT; cdr3_aa: CASGKQGGTTEAFF
d_call: TRBD1; j_call: TRBJ1-4; v_call: TRBV19; clone_size: .; cdr3_nt: TGTGCCAGTAGTATCGGGACAGGGATTGAAAAACTGTTTTTT; cdr3_aa: CASSIGTGIEKLFF
d_call: .; j_call: TRBJ2-7; v_call: TRBV6-5; clone_size: .; cdr3_nt: TGTGCCAGCAGTCGGTTTGGGGTCCACTACGAGCAATACTTC; cdr3_aa: CASSRFGVHYEQYF
d_call: .; j_call: TRBJ1-2; v_call: TRBV5-6; clone_size: .; cdr3_nt: TGTGCCAGCAGCTTAGGTGGAGGTAACTATGGCTACACCTTC; cdr3_aa: CASSLGGGNYGYTF
d_call: .; j_call: TRBJ2-3; v_call: TRBV19; clone_size: .; cdr3_nt: TGTGCCAGTAGTAATGGCGGGGTCACAGATACGCAGTATTTT; cdr3_aa: CASSNGGVTDTQYF
d_call: .; j_call: TRBJ1-4; v_call: TRBV27; clone_size: once; cdr3_nt: TGTGCCAGCAGTGGGGTATCCACTAATGAAAAACTGTTTTTT; cdr3_aa: CASSGVSTNEKLFF
d_call: .; j_call: TRBJ2-7; v_call: TRBV28; clone_size: .; cdr3_nt: TGTGCCAGCAGTCCCAGAGGCTACGAGCAGTACTTC; cdr3_aa: CASSPRGYEQYF
d_call: TRBD1; j_call: TRBJ1-1; v_call: TRBV5-1; clone_size: .; cdr3_nt: TGCGCCAGCAGCATAGGGACAGAGAACACTGAAGCTTTCTTT; cdr3_aa: CASSIGTENTEAFF
d_call: .; j_call: TRBJ2-3; v_call: TRBV11-3; clone_size: .; cdr3_nt: TGTGCCAGCAGCTTGGGGTTCCAAGATACGCAGTATTTT; cdr3_aa: CASSLGFQDTQYF
d_call: TRBD1; j_call: TRBJ2-1; v_call: TRBV6-5; clone_size: .; cdr3_nt: TGTGCCAGCAGCTACGACAGGGGTTATGAGCAGTTCTTC; cdr3_aa: CASSYDRGYEQFF
d_call: .; j_call: TRBJ1-2; v_call: TRBV19; clone_size: .; cdr3_nt: TGTGCCAGTAGTGAAGTGGTGTCAGGGATCGGGAATGGCTACACCTTC; cdr3_aa: CASSEVVSGIGNGYTF
d_call: .; j_call: TRBJ2-5; v_call: TRBV7-9; clone_size: .; cdr3_nt: TGTGCCAGCAGCTTAGCGTTCGGGGTCCAAGAGACCCAGTACTTC; cdr3_aa: CASSLAFGVQETQYF
d_call: .; j_call: TRBJ2-3; v_call: TRBV11-2; clone_size: .; cdr3_nt: TGTGCCAGCAGCCGCACCGTGGGGAACACAGATACGCAGTATTTT; cdr3_aa: CASSRTVGNTDTQYF
d_call: .; j_call: TRBJ2-2; v_call: TRBV7-3; clone_size: .; cdr3_nt: TGTGCCAGCAGCGACCTGGGTACCGGGGAGCTGTTTTTT; cdr3_aa: CASSDLGTGELFF
d_call: .; j_call: TRBJ1-5; v_call: TRBV19; clone_size: .; cdr3_nt: TGTGCCACCACCCCGACAGGCCTTAGGCAGCCCCAGCATTTT; cdr3_aa: CATTPTGLRQPQHF
d_call: TRBD2; j_call: TRBJ2-2; v_call: TRBV7-2; clone_size: .; cdr3_nt: TGTGCCAGCAGCTTCACCGGGACTAGTATCGGGGAGCTGTTTTTT; cdr3_aa: CASSFTGTSIGELFF
d_call: .; j_call: TRBJ2-5; v_call: TRBV7-8; clone_size: .; cdr3_nt: TGTGCCAGCAGCTTAATACAGCCGGAGACCCAGTACTTC; cdr3_aa: CASSLIQPETQYF
d_call: .; j_call: TRBJ2-7; v_call: TRBV29-1; clone_size: .; cdr3_nt: TGCAGCGTACAAGAAGCCTGGGACGAGCAGTACTTC; cdr3_aa: CSVQEAWDEQYF
d_call: .; j_call: TRBJ1-2; v_call: TRBV6-1; clone_size: .; cdr3_nt: TGTGCCAGCAGTGATTCGGGGTCCTATGGCTACACCTTC; cdr3_aa: CASSDSGSYGYTF
d_call: .; j_call: TRBJ1-1; v_call: TRBV18; clone_size: few; cdr3_nt: TGTGCCAGCTCACCAGACAGATTCACTGAAGCTTTCTTT; cdr3_aa: CASSPDRFTEAFF
d_call: .; j_call: TRBJ1-3; v_call: TRBV19; clone_size: .; cdr3_nt: TGTGCCAGTGCTGCGTCGCGAGGAAACACCATATATTTT; cdr3_aa: CASAASRGNTIYF
d_call: TRBD1; j_call: TRBJ1-2; v_call: TRBV6-5; clone_size: .; cdr3_nt: TGTGCCAGCAGTAACGGACAGGCGGTGGGCTACACCTTC; cdr3_aa: CASSNGQAVGYTF
d_call: .; j_call: TRBJ1-4; v_call: TRBV6-1; clone_size: .; cdr3_nt: TGTGCCAGCAGTTTCCGACAGAGACATAATGAAAAACTGTTTTTT; cdr3_aa: CASSFRQRHNEKLFF